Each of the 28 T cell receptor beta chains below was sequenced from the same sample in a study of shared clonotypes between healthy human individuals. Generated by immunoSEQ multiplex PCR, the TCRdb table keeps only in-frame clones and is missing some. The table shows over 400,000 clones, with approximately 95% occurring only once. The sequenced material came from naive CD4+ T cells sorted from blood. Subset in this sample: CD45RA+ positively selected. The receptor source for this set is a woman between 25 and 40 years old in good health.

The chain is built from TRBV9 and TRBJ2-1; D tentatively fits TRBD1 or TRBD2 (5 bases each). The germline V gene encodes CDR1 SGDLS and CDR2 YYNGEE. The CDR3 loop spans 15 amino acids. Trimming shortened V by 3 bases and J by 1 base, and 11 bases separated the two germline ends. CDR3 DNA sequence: TGTGCCAGCAGCGCCCGGGACCCTTCCTACAATGAGCAGTTCTTC. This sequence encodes CASSARDPSYNEQFF.

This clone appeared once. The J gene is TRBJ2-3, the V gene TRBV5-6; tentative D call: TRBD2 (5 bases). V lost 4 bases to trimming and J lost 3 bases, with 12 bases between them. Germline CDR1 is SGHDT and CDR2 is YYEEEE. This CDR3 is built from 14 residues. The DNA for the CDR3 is TGTGCCAGCAGCGGTCTAGCTAGTACAGATACGCAGTATTTT. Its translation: CASSGLASTDTQYF. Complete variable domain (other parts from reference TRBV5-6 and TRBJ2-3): DAGVTQSPTHLIKTRGQQVTLRCSPKSGHDTVSWYQQALGQGPQFIFQYYEEEERQRGNFPDRFSGHQFPNYSSELNVNALLLGDSALYLCASSGLASTDTQYFGPGTRLTVL.

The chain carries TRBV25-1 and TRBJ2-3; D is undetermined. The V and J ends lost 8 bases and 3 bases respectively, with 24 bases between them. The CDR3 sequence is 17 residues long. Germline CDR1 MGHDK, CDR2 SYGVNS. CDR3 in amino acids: CASADFPDLVGTDTQYF. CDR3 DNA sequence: TGTGCCAGCGCCGATTTCCCAGATCTGGTTGGAACAGATACGCAGTATTTT. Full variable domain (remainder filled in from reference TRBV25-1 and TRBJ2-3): EADIYQTPRYLVIGTGKKITLECSQTMGHDKMYWYQQDPGMELHLIHYSYGVNSTEKGDLSSESTVSRIRTEHFPLTLESARPSHTSQYLCASADFPDLVGTDTQYFGPGTRLTVL.

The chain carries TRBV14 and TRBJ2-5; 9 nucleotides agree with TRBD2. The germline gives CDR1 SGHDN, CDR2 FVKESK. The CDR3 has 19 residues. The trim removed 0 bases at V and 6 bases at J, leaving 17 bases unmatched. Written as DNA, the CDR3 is TGTGCCAGCAGCCAAGAACCCGGTGCCTCCCTAGCGGGAACGAAGACCCAGTACTTC. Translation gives CASSQEPGASLAGTKTQYF.

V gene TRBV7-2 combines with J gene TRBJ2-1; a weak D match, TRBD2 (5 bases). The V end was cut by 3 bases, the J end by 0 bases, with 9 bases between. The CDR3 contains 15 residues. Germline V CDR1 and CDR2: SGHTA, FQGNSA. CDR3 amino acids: CASSLSGISYNEQFF. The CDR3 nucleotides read TGTGCCAGCAGCTTGAGCGGAATCTCCTACAATGAGCAGTTCTTC.

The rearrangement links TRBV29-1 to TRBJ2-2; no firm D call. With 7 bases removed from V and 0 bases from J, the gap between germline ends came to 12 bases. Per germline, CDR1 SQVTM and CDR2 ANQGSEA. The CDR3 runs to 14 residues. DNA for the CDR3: TGCAGCGCAAAGACGGCCCCGAACACCGGGGAGCTGTTTTTT. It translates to CSAKTAPNTGELFF.

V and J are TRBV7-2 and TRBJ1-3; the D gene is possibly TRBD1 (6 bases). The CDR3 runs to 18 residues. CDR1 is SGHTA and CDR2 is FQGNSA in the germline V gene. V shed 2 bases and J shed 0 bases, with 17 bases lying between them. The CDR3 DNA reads TGTGCCAGCAGCTTATACCACCCGGGGGCCAACTCTGGAAACACCATATATTTT. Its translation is CASSLYHPGANSGNTIYF.

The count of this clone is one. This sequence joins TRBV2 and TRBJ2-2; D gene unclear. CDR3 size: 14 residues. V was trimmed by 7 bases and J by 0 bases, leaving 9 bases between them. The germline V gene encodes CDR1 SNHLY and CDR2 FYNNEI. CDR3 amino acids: CASNTESNTGELFF. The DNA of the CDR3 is TGTGCCAGCAATACGGAATCGAACACCGGGGAGCTGTTTTTT.

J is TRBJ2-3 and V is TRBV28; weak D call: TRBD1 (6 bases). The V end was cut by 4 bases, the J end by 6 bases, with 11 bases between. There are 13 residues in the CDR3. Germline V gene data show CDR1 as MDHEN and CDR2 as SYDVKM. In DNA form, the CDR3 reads TGTGCCAGCAGTTCCAGACAGGAGGATACGCAGTATTTT. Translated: CASSSRQEDTQYF.

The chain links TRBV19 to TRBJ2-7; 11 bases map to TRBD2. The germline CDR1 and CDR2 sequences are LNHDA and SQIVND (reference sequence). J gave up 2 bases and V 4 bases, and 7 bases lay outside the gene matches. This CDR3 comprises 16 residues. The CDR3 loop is CASSTGLAEVTYEQYF. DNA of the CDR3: TGTGCCAGTAGTACGGGACTAGCGGAGGTCACCTACGAGCAGTACTTC.

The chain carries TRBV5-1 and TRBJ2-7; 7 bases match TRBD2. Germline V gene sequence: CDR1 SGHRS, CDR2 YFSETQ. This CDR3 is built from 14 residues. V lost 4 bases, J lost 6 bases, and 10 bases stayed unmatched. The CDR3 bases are TGCGCCAGCAGCAAGAGCGGGATTCCTTCCGAGCAGTACTTC. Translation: CASSKSGIPSEQYF.

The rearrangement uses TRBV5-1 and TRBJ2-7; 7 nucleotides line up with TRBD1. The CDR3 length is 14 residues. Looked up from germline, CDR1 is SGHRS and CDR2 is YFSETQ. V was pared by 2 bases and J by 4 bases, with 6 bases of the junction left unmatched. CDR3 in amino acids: CASSLGGNEYEQYF. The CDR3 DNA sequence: TGCGCCAGCAGCTTAGGGGGCAATGAGTACGAGCAGTACTTC.

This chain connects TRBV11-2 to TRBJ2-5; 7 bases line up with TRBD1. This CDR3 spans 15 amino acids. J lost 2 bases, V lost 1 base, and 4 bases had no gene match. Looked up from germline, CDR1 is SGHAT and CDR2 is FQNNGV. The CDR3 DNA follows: TGTGCCAGCAGCTTAGCGACAGGGTGGCAAGAGACCCAGTACTTC. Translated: CASSLATGWQETQYF.

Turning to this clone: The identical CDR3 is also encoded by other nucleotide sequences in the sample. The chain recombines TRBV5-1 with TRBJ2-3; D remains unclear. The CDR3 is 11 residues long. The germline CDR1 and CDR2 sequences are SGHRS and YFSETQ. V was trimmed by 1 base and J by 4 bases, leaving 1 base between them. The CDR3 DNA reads TGCGCCAGCAGCTTGTCAGATACGCAGTATTTT. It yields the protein CASSLSDTQYF.

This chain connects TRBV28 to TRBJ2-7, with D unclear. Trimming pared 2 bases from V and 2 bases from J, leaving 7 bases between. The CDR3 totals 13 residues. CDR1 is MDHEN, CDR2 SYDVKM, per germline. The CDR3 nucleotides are TGTGCCAGCAGTTTAAGCGCAACCTACGAGCAGTACTTC. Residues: CASSLSATYEQYF.

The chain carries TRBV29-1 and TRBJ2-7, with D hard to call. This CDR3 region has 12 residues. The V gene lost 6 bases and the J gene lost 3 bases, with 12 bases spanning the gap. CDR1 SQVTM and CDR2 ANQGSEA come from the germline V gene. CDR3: CSVVGFRYEQYF. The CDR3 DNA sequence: TGCAGCGTAGTGGGGTTCCGCTACGAGCAGTACTTC.

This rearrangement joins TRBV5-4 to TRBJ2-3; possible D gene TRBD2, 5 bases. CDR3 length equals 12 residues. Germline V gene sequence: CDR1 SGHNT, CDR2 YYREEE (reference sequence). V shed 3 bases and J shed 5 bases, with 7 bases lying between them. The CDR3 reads CASSSRGDTQYF. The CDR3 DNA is TGTGCCAGCAGCTCCCGGGGAGATACGCAGTATTTT. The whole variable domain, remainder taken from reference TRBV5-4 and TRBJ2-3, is ETGVTQSPTHLIKTRGQQVTLRCSSQSGHNTVSWYQQALGQGPQFIFQYYREEENGRGNFPPRFSGLQFPNYSSELNVNALELDDSALYLCASSSRGDTQYFGPGTRLTVL.

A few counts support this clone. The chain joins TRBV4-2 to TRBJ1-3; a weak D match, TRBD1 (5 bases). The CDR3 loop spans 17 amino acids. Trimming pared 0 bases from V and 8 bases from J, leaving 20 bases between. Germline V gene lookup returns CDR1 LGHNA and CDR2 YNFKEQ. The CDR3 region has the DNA TGTGCCAGCAGCCAAGATGAGTTCCAGGGTTGGGTAGACACCATATATTTT. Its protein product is CASSQDEFQGWVDTIYF.

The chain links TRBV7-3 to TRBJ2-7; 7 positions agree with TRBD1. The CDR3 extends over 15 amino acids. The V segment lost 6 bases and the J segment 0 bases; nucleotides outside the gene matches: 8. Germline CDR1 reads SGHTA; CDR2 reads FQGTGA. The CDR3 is CASRPTGQNSYEQYF. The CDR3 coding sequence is TGTGCCAGCAGGCCCACGGGACAGAACTCCTACGAGCAGTACTTC.

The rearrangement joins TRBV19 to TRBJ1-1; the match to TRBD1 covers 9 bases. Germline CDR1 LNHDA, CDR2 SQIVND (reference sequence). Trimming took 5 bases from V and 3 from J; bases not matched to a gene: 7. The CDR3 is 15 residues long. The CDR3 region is CASSLQGAQDTEAFF. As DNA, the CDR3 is TGTGCCAGTAGTTTACAGGGGGCGCAGGACACTGAAGCTTTCTTT.

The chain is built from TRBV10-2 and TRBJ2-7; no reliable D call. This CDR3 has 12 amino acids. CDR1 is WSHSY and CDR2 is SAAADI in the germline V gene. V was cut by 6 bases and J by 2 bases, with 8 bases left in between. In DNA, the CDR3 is TGCGCCAGCAGCGTCGTTCCCTACGAGCAGTACTTC. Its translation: CASSVVPYEQYF.

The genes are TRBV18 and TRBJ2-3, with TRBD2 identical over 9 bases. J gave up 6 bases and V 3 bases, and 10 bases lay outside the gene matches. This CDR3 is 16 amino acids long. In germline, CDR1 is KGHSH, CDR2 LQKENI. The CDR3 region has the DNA TGTGCCAGCTCACCCGGGGCTAGCGGGGAATCTGATACGCAGTATTTT. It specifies CASSPGASGESDTQYF. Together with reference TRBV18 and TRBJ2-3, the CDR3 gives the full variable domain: NAGVMQNPRHLVRRRGQEARLRCSPMKGHSHVYWYRQLPEEGLKFMVYLQKENIIDESGMPKERFSAEFPKEGPSILRIQQVVRGDSAAYFCASSPGASGESDTQYFGPGTRLTVL.

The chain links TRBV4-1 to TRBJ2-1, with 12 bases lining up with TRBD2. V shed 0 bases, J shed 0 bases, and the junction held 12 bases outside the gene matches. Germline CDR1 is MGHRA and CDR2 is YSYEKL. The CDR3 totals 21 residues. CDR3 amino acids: CASSQDISGLAGTFSYNEQFF. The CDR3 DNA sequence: TGCGCCAGCAGCCAAGATATCAGCGGACTAGCGGGAACGTTCTCCTACAATGAGCAGTTCTTC.

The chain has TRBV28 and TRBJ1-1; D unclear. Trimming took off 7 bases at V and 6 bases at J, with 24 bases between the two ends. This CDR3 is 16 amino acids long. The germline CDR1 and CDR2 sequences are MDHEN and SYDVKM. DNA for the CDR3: TGTGCCAGCATGGTCGCGTTCTCGAACGCTGGCCCTGAAGCTTTCTTT. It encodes CASMVAFSNAGPEAFF.

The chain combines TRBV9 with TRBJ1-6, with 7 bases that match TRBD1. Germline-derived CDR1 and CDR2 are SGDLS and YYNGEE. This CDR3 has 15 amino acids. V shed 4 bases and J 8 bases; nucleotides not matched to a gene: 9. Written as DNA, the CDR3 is TGTGCCAGCAGCTTGCAGGGGGAGGGCGATTCACCCCTCCACTTT. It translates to CASSLQGEGDSPLHF.

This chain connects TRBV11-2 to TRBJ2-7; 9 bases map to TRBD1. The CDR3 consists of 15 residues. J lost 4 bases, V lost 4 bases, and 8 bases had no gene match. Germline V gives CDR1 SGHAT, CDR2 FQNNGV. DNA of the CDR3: TGTGCCAGCAGCTCATACCGGGACAGGGAATACGAGCAGTACTTC. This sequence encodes CASSSYRDREYEQYF.

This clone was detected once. This CDR3 reads CASSPEGAGGMIYNEQFF. Written as DNA, the CDR3 is TGTGCCAGCAGCCCTGAGGGGGCGGGAGGGATGATCTACAATGAGCAGTTCTTC. The V gene is TRBV11-2, the J gene TRBJ2-1; 9 nucleotides line up with TRBD2. The germline gives CDR1 SGHAT, CDR2 FQNNGV. This CDR3 spans 18 amino acids. Trimming took 5 bases from V and 3 from J; bases not matched to a gene: 14.

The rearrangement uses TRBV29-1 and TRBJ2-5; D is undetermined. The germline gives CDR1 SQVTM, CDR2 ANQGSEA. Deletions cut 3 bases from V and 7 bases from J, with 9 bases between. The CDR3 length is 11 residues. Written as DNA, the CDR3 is TGCAGCGTTGATTTTACGTGGACCCAGTACTTC. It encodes CSVDFTWTQYF.